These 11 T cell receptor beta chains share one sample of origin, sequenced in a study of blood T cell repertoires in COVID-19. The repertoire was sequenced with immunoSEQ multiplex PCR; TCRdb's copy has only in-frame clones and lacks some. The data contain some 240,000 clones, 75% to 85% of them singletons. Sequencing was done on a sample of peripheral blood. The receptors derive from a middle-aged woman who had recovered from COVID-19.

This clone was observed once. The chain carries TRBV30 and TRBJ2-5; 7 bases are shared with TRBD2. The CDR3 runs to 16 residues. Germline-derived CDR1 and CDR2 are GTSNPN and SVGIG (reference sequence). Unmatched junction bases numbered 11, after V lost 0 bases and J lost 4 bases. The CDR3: CAWSVGFGERGETQYF. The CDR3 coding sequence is TGTGCCTGGAGTGTAGGTTTTGGGGAGCGGGGAGAGACCCAGTACTTC.

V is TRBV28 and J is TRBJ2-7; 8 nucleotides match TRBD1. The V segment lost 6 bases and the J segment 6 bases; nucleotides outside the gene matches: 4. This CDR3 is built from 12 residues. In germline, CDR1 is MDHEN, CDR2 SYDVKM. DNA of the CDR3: TGTGCCAGCAGCCTGACAGGGGTCGAGCAGTACTTC. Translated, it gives CASSLTGVEQYF.

CDR3 DNA: TGTGCCAGCAGCTTGGGGGCAGGGCTGAATTCACCCCTCCACTTT. Its translation is CASSLGAGLNSPLHF. The rearrangement joins TRBV9 to TRBJ1-6; maybe TRBD1 (6 bases). Trimming removed 4 bases at V and 7 bases at J, with 15 bases between. In germline, CDR1 is SGDLS, CDR2 YYNGEE. The CDR3 has 15 amino acids.

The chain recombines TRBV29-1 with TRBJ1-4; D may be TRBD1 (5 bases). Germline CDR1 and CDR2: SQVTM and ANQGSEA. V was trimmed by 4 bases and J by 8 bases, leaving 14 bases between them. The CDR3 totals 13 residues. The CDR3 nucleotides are TGCAGCGTTGTGGTAGGGGTCGAGGAAAAACTGTTTTTT. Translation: CSVVVGVEEKLFF.

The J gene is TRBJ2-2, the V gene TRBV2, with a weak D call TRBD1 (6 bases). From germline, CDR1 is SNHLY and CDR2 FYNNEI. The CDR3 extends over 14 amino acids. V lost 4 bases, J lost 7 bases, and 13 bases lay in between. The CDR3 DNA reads TGTGCCAGCAGTGGGACAGTATCCGTCGGGGAGCTGTTTTTT. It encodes CASSGTVSVGELFF.

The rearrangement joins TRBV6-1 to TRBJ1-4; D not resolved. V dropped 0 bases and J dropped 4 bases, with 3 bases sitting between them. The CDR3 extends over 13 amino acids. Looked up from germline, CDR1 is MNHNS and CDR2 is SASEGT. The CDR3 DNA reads TGTGCCAGCAGTGAAGCCTATAATGAAAAACTGTTTTTT. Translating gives CASSEAYNEKLFF.

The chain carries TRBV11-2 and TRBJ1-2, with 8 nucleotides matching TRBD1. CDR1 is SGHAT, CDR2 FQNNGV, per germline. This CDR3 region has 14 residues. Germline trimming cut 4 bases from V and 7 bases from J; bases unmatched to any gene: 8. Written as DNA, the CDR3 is TGTGCCAGCAGCTCCGGACAGGGTGCACGTGGCTACACCTTC. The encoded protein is CASSSGQGARGYTF.

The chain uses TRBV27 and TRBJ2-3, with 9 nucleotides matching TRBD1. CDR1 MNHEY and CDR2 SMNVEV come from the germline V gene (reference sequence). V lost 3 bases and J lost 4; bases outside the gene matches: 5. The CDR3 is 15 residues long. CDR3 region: CASSFYRGQADTQYF. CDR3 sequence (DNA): TGTGCCAGCAGTTTCTACAGGGGGCAAGCAGATACGCAGTATTTT.

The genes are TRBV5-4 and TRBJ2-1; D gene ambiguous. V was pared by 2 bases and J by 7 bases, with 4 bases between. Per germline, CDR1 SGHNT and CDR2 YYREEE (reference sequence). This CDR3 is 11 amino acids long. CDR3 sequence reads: CASSFINEQFF. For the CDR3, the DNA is TGTGCCAGCAGCTTTATTAATGAGCAGTTCTTC.

The CDR3 DNA follows: TGCGCCAGCAGTCAATCGAAAGGGGGTCGAATCAGGTCCTACGAGCAGTACTTC. This sequence encodes CASSQSKGGRIRSYEQYF. The chain has TRBV23-1 and TRBJ2-7; tentatively, D is TRBD1 (6 bases). TRBV23-1 is known as an ORF, though its function is uncertain. The CDR3 is 18 residues long. The ends were cut back, 0 bases at V and 1 base at J, with 19 bases in the middle.

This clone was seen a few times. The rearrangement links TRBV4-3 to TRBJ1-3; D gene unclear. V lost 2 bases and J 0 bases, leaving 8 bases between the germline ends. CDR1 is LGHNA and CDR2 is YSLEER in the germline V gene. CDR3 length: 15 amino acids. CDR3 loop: CASSQNPGSGNTIYF. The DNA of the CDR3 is TGCGCCAGCAGCCAAAACCCGGGCTCTGGAAACACCATATATTTT.